This T cell receptor (beta chain) was sequenced in a study of CD8 T cells in ankylosing spondylitis (dated by TCRdb to about 2017). The study in broad terms: The study set out to find disease-linked TCR variants by profiling T cell receptor beta repertoires in ankylosing spondylitis patients and healthy donors. The full study cohort comprised 25 ankylosing spondylitis patients and around 100 healthy donors. Peripheral blood was sampled, and synovial fluid was additionally collected from ankylosing spondylitis patients. Summary of the overall study and its limitations: A TCR beta motif made up of several highly homologous amino acid variants appeared to be characteristic of blood from ankylosing spondylitis patients. The disease-linked clones were reported as significantly enriched in matched synovial fluid samples from ankylosing spondylitis patients. The disease-linked clones showed a CD8+ phenotype and occurred at relatively low frequencies in peripheral blood. Some TCR beta motif variants had previously been reported in synovial fluid and blood of reactive arthritis patients, which suggested common disease-initiation mechanisms.

The sequencing machine was an Illumina HiSeq 2500. TCR beta libraries were prepared by quantitative 5'-RACE with molecular barcodes. The original pipeline was this. To identify disease-linked TCR variants, a new computational method was used, one built on a probabilistic model of VDJ rearrangement. TCRdb passed the public sequencing reads through fastp at Q25 and MiXCR, retaining productive beta sequences. Every entry covers one CDR3 protein and lists the most common genes and DNA from its rows. The V and J calls reflect TCRdb's pipeline rather than the authors' work. The sample table shows around 130,000 distinct CDR3 sequences, and more than 6.5% are seen once. The ten largest clones take up roughly an eighth of the sample. Many counts were recorded for this clonotype. This receptor's antigen is unknown. Qualities for individual bases were not recorded, and no much larger clone is one base off. This receptor was taken from a male donor with ankylosing spondylitis or in good health (not recorded which). The sequencing input was blood, either unsorted or a sorted T cell fraction (not recorded which).

The DNA sequence is as follows: TGCAGTGCTAGCCTCGGAGGGGTCGACACTGAAGCTTTCTTT. Its translation is CSASLGGVDTEAFF. This sequence uses TRBV20-1 and TRBJ1-1; a tentative D call is TRBD1 (5 bases match). The CDR1 and CDR2 encoded by the germline V gene (reference sequence) are DFQATT and SNEGSKA. A distance of 14 bases separates the germline ends of V and J, which lose 3 bases and 3 bases respectively. From cysteine to phenylalanine, the CDR3 is 14 amino acids long. Only CDR3 DNA remains: 42 bases, in frame from the first base.